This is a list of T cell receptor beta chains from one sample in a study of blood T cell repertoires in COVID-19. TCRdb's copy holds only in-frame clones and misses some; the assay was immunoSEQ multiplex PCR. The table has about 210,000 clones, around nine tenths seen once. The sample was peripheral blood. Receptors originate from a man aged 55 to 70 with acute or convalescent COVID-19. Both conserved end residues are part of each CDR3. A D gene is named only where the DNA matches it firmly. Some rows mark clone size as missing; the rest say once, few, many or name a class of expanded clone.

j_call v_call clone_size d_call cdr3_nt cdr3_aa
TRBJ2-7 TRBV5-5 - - TGTGCCACCAAACCGACAGGGACTTCCTACGAGCAGTACTTC CATKPTGTSYEQYF
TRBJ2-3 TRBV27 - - TGTGCCAGCAGTTTAGAGGGGGGGGCGGGCACAGATACGCAGTATTTT CASSLEGGAGTDTQYF
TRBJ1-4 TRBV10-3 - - TGTGCCATCAGTACGACATGGGAACTGTTTTTT CAISTTWELFF
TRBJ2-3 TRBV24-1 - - TGTGCCACCAGTGATTTTGCAGGGCTTAGCACAGATACGCAGTATTTT CATSDFAGLSTDTQYF
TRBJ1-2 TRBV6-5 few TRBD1 TGTGCCAGCAGTTACATCCGGACAGGGGGAGGCTATGGCTACACCTTC CASSYIRTGGGYGYTF
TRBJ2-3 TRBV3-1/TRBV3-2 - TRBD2 TGTGCCAGCAGCCCACACTCGGAGCTAGCGGGGTACTCTAGCACAGATACGCAGTATTTT CASSPHSELAGYSSTDTQYF
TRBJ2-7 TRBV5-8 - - TGTGCCAGCAGCCGGGGGGGACAGGGTGGTTACGAGCAGTACTTC CASSRGGQGGYEQYF
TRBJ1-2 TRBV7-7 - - TGTGCCAGCAGCTTAGAATTGTGGAGAGGGGGCTATGGCTACACCTTC CASSLELWRGGYGYTF
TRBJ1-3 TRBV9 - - TGTGCCAGCAGCGGAAGTAGTGGAAACACCATATATTTT CASSGSSGNTIYF
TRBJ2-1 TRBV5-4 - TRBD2 TGTGCCAGCAGCAGCGATCGGACTAGAAATGAGCAGTTCTTC CASSSDRTRNEQFF
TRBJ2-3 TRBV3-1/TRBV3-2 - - TGTGCCAGCAGCCAGGCGAGGGTTGGAGAGGATACGCAGTATTTT CASSQARVGEDTQYF
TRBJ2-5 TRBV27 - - TGTGCCAGTCAGGCGAGCCACCAAGAGACCCAGTACTTC CASQASHQETQYF
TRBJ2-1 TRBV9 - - TGTGCCAGCAGCGACGCCGGAGGGGGGGCCTCTGAGCAGTTCTTC CASSDAGGGASEQFF
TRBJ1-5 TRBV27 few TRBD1 TGTGCCAGCAGTTTACGACAGGGAAGCAATCAGCCCCAGCATTTT CASSLRQGSNQPQHF
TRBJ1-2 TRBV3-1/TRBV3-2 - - TGTGCCAGCAGCGGGGAGAGCCCCGCTAACTATGGCTACACCTTC CASSGESPANYGYTF